This T cell receptor beta chain was captured by sequencing in a study of graft-versus-host responses after intestinal transplantation. At the level of the study: Grafts that recipients had were multivisceral, liver-intestinal, or isolated intestinal transplants.

V was pared by 0 bases and J by 2 bases, with 4 bases between. The germline gives CDR1 SGHVS, CDR2 FNYEAQ. This CDR3 region has 13 residues. TCRdb keeps only in-frame clones here, not all; method: immunoSEQ multiplex PCR. The sample carries approximately 60,000 clones, 75% to 90% recorded once. Both intraepithelial and lamina propria lymphocytes were released by processing graft tissue. This clone was counted once. This receptor was taken from a human patient who received an intestinal transplant, so some T cells may come from the graft donor. V and J are TRBV7-6 and TRBJ2-5; D gene uncertain. The sequencing here drew on ileum tissue, taken approximately 56 weeks after transplant. The CDR3 DNA sequence: TGTGCCAGCAGCTTAGCGCCTCAAGAGACCCAGTACTTC. It codes for CASSLAPQETQYF. The full variable domain, rest sourced from reference TRBV7-6 and TRBJ2-5, is GAGVSQSPRYKVTKRGQDVALRCDPISGHVSLYWYRQALGQGPEFLTYFNYEAQQDKSGLPNDRFSAERPEGSISTLTIQRTEQRDSAMYRCASSLAPQETQYFGPGTRLLVL.